This section outlines one T cell receptor (beta chain) sequence together with its context. This entry belongs to a study of response to subunit inactivated influenza vaccine. There are 14 residues in the CDR3. V lost 3 bases to trimming and J lost 5 bases; unmatched junction nucleotides: 3. TCRdb re-called the RT-PCR reads with MiXCR, one entry per CDR3 protein. This table holds 400,000 to 650,000 distinct CDR3 sequences, under 8.5% found once. V usage is TRBV12-3 or TRBV12-4 and J usage is TRBJ1-5, with 8 bases identical to TRBD1. The TCR originated in a man between 45 and 75 years old who received an inactivated influenza vaccine. Specimen: PBMCs from blood, collected roughly 24 months after vaccination. The CDR3 region has the DNA TGTGCCAGCAGTTTCAGGGGGCGTGATCAGCCCCAGCATTTT. Translating gives CASSFRGRDQPQHF.